The clone carrying this T cell receptor beta chain is a singleton in its sample. Treatment described: preoperative locoregional IRX-2 cytokine immunotherapy. Samples came from a phase Ib trial of preoperative locoregional IRX-2 cytokine immunotherapy. Clones were sequenced by immunoSEQ multiplex PCR, and TCRdb holds only the in-frame ones, with some missing. The sample lists 10,000 to 15,000 clones; approximately 91% were seen once. This entry comes from a study of preoperative IRX-2 immunotherapy in early breast cancer. The CDR3 covers 14 residues. This clonotype originated in a human donor with breast cancer. Sampling was carried out from a patient treated with IRX-2 immunotherapy. This chain links TRBV7-5 with TRBJ1-2. TRBV7-5 is tagged as a pseudogene. CDR3 region: CARSFYVAHYGYTF. The DNA of the CDR3 is TGTGCCAGAAGCTTCTATGTAGCTCACTATGGCTACACCTTC.